The 14 T cell receptor beta chains below all came from one sample that was sequenced in a study of T cells in Graves' hyperthyroidism and ophthalmopathy. RNA transcripts provided the source from which TCR beta CDR3 regions were amplified. The study used the HTBI primer set for a first-round RT-PCR of the TCR CDR3. TCRdb recomputed calls from the multiplex PCR reads with MiXCR, one row per CDR3 protein. The table shows fewer than 750,000 distinct CDR3 sequences, with more than 14% occurring only once. The sample taken for sequencing was blood. The receptors come from a woman aged 50 to 60 with Graves' ophthalmopathy.

There are many counts of this clonotype. This rearrangement joins TRBV6-2 or TRBV6-3 to TRBJ2-3, with D perhaps matching TRBD2 (6 bases). CDR3 length equals 16 residues. V dropped 5 bases and J dropped 6 bases, with 21 bases sitting between them. Germline CDR1 is MNHEY and CDR2 is SVGEGT. In nucleotides, the CDR3 is TGTGCCAGCAGTCACATCCGGGAGACCTGGATGGATACGCAGTATTTT. Translating it yields CASSHIRETWMDTQYF.

A few counts support this clonotype. This rearrangement joins TRBV9 to TRBJ2-1; D remains unclear. Per the germline V gene, CDR1 is SGDLS and CDR2 is YYNGEE. The CDR3 runs 13 residues. Trimming left V 7 bases short and J 4 bases short, with 12 bases between. CDR3 in DNA: TGTGCCAGCGCCCGAGATTCTTACAATGAGCAGTTCTTC. Its translation is CASARDSYNEQFF.

This clonotype was recorded at least ten times. The chain employs TRBV6-1 and TRBJ2-7, with 13 nucleotides matching TRBD2. The CDR3 has 15 amino acids. Per germline, CDR1 MNHNS and CDR2 SASEGT. With V trimmed by 1 base and J by 4 bases, 1 base remained unmatched. The DNA for the CDR3 is TGTGCCAGCAGTGAAGTGACTAGCGGGAGGTACGAGCAGTACTTC. Amino acids: CASSEVTSGRYEQYF.

About this clonotype itself: A read error may be the cause here, since a much bigger clone is one base away. This rearrangement joins TRBV12-3 or TRBV12-4 to TRBJ1-2, with 10 bases identical to TRBD1. There are 16 residues in the CDR3. CDR3 DNA sequence: TGTGCCAGCAGTTCATTTTCCGGGACAGGGGAAGGAGGCTGCACCTTC. It specifies CASSSFSGTGEGGCTF.

This clonotype was seen ten or more times. The chain uses TRBV11-3 and TRBJ2-6; 11 nucleotides line up with TRBD2. The CDR3 runs to 18 residues. The germline CDR1 and CDR2 sequences are SGHNT and YENEEA. The junction had 9 bases not matched to a gene; V was cut back by 5 bases and J by 3 bases. The CDR3, as DNA: TGTGCCAGCAGCCGGCTAGCGGGAGGAGTGTTTGGGGCCAACGTCCTGACTTTC. It translates to CASSRLAGGVFGANVLTF.

This clonotype has ten or more counts. This chain connects TRBV7-2 to TRBJ2-3; D might be TRBD2 (5 bases). This CDR3 is 14 amino acids long. Germline V gene lookup returns CDR1 SGHTA and CDR2 FQGNSA. Trimming took 1 base from V and 6 from J, leaving 11 bases between them. The CDR3 region has the DNA TGTGCCAGCAGCTTAGTAGCGTTCGGTGATACGCAGTATTTT. Its translation is CASSLVAFGDTQYF.

This clonotype has only a few counts. J is TRBJ2-2 and V is TRBV11-3; 9 bases map to TRBD2. The V and J ends lost 5 bases and 7 bases, in that order; junction bases with no gene match: 14. CDR1 and CDR2 from the germline V gene are SGHNT and YENEEA. CDR3 length: 17 amino acids. The CDR3 bases are TGTGCCAGCAGCCCCCCCTCGAGCGGGAGGTTGGTCGGGGAGCTGTTTTTT. It is translated as CASSPPSSGRLVGELFF.

This clonotype was counted at least ten times. The gene calls are TRBV6-2 or TRBV6-3 and TRBJ2-1; TRBD2 matches 9 bases. The J segment lost 9 bases and the V segment lost 7 bases, leaving 7 bases of the junction unmatched. CDR3 length: 13 amino acids. Germline CDR1 and CDR2: MNHEY and SVGEGT. CDR3: CASKAGGPGEQFF. The CDR3 region has the DNA TGTGCCAGCAAGGCGGGAGGGCCGGGTGAGCAGTTCTTC.

This clonotype was counted a single time. The CDR3 DNA reads as TGCAGCGTTGAAGTGGCGGGCGGGAGGGCCCTGGATGAGCAGTTCTTC. This codes for CSVEVAGGRALDEQFF. This chain connects TRBV29-1 to TRBJ2-1; 9 nucleotides agree with TRBD2. The CDR3 length is 16 residues. CDR1 and CDR2 from the germline V gene are SQVTM and ANQGSEA. After removal of 1 base from V and 8 bases from J, the junction contained 12 bases not matched to a gene.

The rearrangement joins TRBV24-1 to TRBJ2-1, with D possibly being TRBD2 (6 bases). Germline V lookup: CDR1 KGHDR, CDR2 SFDVKD. CDR3 size: 13 residues. The ends were cut back, 2 bases at V and 5 bases at J, with 6 bases in the middle. The CDR3 region is CATSDWRDNEQFF. CDR3 coding DNA: TGTGCCACCAGTGATTGGAGGGACAATGAGCAGTTCTTC.

V and J are TRBV6-2 or TRBV6-3 and TRBJ2-3, with unresolved D. This CDR3 region has 12 residues. V was pared by 6 bases and J by 4 bases, with 8 bases between. Germline-derived CDR1 and CDR2 are MNHEY and SVGEGT. Here the CDR3 DNA reads TGTGCCAGCAGCGCACAAGCAGATACGCAGTATTTT. Translating gives CASSAQADTQYF.

This chain uses TRBV6-1 with TRBJ2-6, with 9 bases fitting TRBD1. Looked up from germline, CDR1 is MNHNS and CDR2 is SASEGT. The V segment lost 6 bases and the J segment 4 bases; nucleotides outside the gene matches: 4. The CDR3 is made up of 15 amino acids. The CDR3 protein is CASSRTGDGANVLTF. DNA for the CDR3: TGTGCCAGCAGCAGGACAGGGGACGGGGCCAACGTCCTGACTTTC.

At least ten counts were recorded for this clonotype. This chain connects TRBV7-3 to TRBJ1-2, with 9 bases identical to TRBD1. Trimming took 5 bases from V and 2 from J; bases not matched to a gene: 6. Germline loops: CDR1 SGHTA, CDR2 FQGTGA. The CDR3 spans 15 residues. CDR3 sequence reads: CASSQVGTGNYGYTF. CDR3 in DNA: TGTGCCAGCAGCCAGGTCGGGACAGGGAACTATGGCTACACCTTC. The full variable domain, in which reference TRBV7-3 and TRBJ1-2 provide the parts outside the CDR3, is GAGVSQTPSNKVTEKGKYVELRCDPISGHTALYWYRQSLGQGPEFLIYFQGTGAADDSGLPNDRFFAVRPEGSVSTLKIQRTERGDSAVYLCASSQVGTGNYGYTFGSGTRLTVV.

This clonotype was detected many times. The V call is TRBV6-2 or TRBV6-3, the J call TRBJ1-1, with no clear D. The CDR3 consists of 19 residues. Germline V gives CDR1 MNHEY, CDR2 SVGEGT. Trimming removed 7 bases from V and 0 bases from J, with 27 bases in between. CDR3 DNA sequence: TGTGCCAGCAACCCAGCGTACAGTGAGATAACCCACTTGAACACTGAAGCTTTCTTT. This encodes CASNPAYSEITHLNTEAFF.